This T cell receptor beta chain is drawn from a study of T cell repertoires in cytomegalovirus infection. As for the study in general: Public TCR beta signatures were indicative of both CMV infection and a matching HLA type. Notes on the study in general: Cumulative public TCR beta family frequency identified CMV carriers with the relevant HLA. Clonotype analysis showed dominance of the ex vivo response by HLA-C-restricted CMV-specific TCR beta clonotypes.

Turning to this clonotype: The target antigen is unknown.

V gave up 1 base and J gave up 0 bases, with 10 bases separating them. CDR3 length: 16 amino acids. Looked up from germline, CDR1 is SGHAT and CDR2 is FQNNGV. TCRdb recomputed calls from the reads with MiXCR, one row per CDR3 protein. This table has around 490,000 distinct CDR3 sequences, around 27% appearing once. V is TRBV11-2 and J is TRBJ1-5, with D unclear. The sequence was obtained from a human donor in good health (CMV status not recorded). Some clones in this sample may be carry-over from other donors' samples. Sequenced material: PBMCs. Written as DNA, the CDR3 is TGTGCCAGCAGCTTAGGTTTGGGAGATAGCAATCAGCCCCAGCATTTT. This translates into CASSLGLGDSNQPQHF.